This T cell receptor beta chain originates from a study of T cell responses to AZD1222 COVID-19 vaccine. Study in general: Second doses that came at about 4 or about 12 weeks were put together.

Method: immunoSEQ multiplex PCR; TCRdb's copy keeps in-frame clones and lacks some. This sample has 150,000 to 200,000 clones, with approximately 94% found just once. Germline V lookup: CDR1 MDHEN, CDR2 SYDVKM. V was pared by 5 bases and J by 3 bases, with 17 bases between. The CDR3 is 16 residues long. About this clone itself: The antigen is not known.

Study-level results: Baseline serostatus was positive in only a handful of AZD1222 recipients.

The sample was peripheral blood, taken on day 0 of AZD1222 vaccination. The TCR comes from an adult in good health. This chain connects TRBV28 to TRBJ1-5, with a possible D match to TRBD1 (6 bases). The CDR3 DNA sequence: TGTGCCAGCAGTGGCCAGGGGCCTCAGATCAATCAGCCCCAGCATTTT. Translating gives CASSGQGPQINQPQHF.